This T cell receptor (beta chain) originates from a study of post-analysis software for immune sequencing data. Study-wide background: Patients had relapsing-remitting, secondary progressive or progressive-relapsing multiple sclerosis; some lacked subtype.

This clonotype was counted only a few times. As yet, its antigen is unknown. Notes on the study in general: Multiple sclerosis patients had significantly lower normalized Chao1 diversity than controls. Included in a set of a handful of TRBV segments more frequent in patients than controls were TRBV5-6, TRBV5-1 and TRBV20-1.

Unique molecular identifiers had been added to the TCR beta cDNA libraries. TCRdb re-analysed the PCR reads in MiXCR, keeping a single row per CDR3 protein. This table holds some 690,000 distinct CDR3 sequences, just under 30% found once. The CDR3 has 15 residues. Losses at the gene ends were 7 bases for V and 8 bases for J; bases not matched to a gene: 13. Germline V gene data show CDR1 as SEHNR and CDR2 as FQNEAQ (reference sequence). Sequences were obtained from blood. J is TRBJ2-1 and V is TRBV7-9, with 8 bases that match TRBD2. This clonotype was obtained from a girl aged 5-17 years with multiple sclerosis. The CDR3 nucleotides read TGTGCCAGCACCCTTGGGCGGGAGGTTGTCTATGAGCAGTTCTTC. It encodes CASTLGREVVYEQFF.